The rows below give T cell receptor beta chains drawn from one sample of a study of Tregs in tolerant kidney transplant recipients. Sequencing was performed with immunoSEQ multiplex PCR; in TCRdb, only in-frame clones are kept and a portion is missing. The sample contains around 98,000 clones, 93% of which appear only once. The sequences come from CD4+ T cells from blood, collected before the transplant. These receptors were collected from a human donor who received a combined kidney and bone marrow transplant. The CDR3 runs from the conserved cysteine through the conserved F or W. The D gene is left open where the match is weak. The size of a clone is reported for some rows only, either as once, few or many, or as a class for expanded clones.

length	size	D	V	J	DNA	CDR3
13	few	NA	TRBV2	TRBJ1-1	TGTGCCAGCACCATCTCAGTGAACACTGAAGCTTTCTTT	CASTISVNTEAFF
17	NA	TRBD2	TRBV11-3	TRBJ2-1	TGTGCCAGCAGCTCAGGACTAGCGGGAGGGAGGATCGATGAGCAGTTCTTC	CASSSGLAGGRIDEQFF
14	NA	NA	TRBV5-4	TRBJ1-2	TGTGCCAGCAGCTTCGGCAGGGAGGGCTATGGCTACACCTTC	CASSFGREGYGYTF
13	NA	NA	TRBV6-5	TRBJ2-7	TGTGCCAGCAGGGCCGGACAGTGCTACGAGCAGTACTTC	CASRAGQCYEQYF
14	NA	NA	TRBV5-6	TRBJ2-2	TGTGCCAGCAGCTTGGTACAGCAAACCGGGGAGCTGTTTTTT	CASSLVQQTGELFF
16	NA	NA	TRBV7-5	TRBJ1-1	TGTGTCAGAAGCTTTGAGGATAAGGGACTACACACTGAAGCTTTCTTT	CVRSFEDKGLHTEAFF
14	NA	NA	TRBV18	TRBJ2-5	TGTGCCAGCTCACCGGGGAGTAGGCAAGAGACCCAGTACTTC	CASSPGSRQETQYF
15	few	TRBD1	TRBV5-5	TRBJ1-6	TGTGCCAGCAGCACGAGACAGGGAGAGGGATCCCCCCTCCACTTT	CASSTRQGEGSPLHF
14	NA	NA	TRBV7-2	TRBJ1-4	TGTGCCAGCAGCTTAGGATACAGTAATGAAAAACTGTTTTTT	CASSLGYSNEKLFF
14	NA	TRBD1	TRBV9	TRBJ1-2	TGTGCCGGCAGCGTCCGCGGGACAGGAGGAGGCTACACCTTC	CAGSVRGTGGGYTF
14	NA	NA	TRBV7-9	TRBJ2-7	TGTGCCAGCAGCCAACTGACAGCCCCCTACGAGCAGTACTTC	CASSQLTAPYEQYF
13	NA	NA	TRBV25-1	TRBJ1-1	TGTGCCAGCACCCCCCGGGGAGGGACTGAAGCTTTCTTT	CASTPRGGTEAFF
14	few	TRBD1	TRBV27	TRBJ2-7	TGTGCCAGCAGAAAAGGACAGGGGGCCTACGAGCAGTACTTC	CASRKGQGAYEQYF
14	NA	NA	TRBV11-1	TRBJ2-7	TGTGCCAGCAGCTTAGAAGTCAGGTTCTACGAGCAGTACTTC	CASSLEVRFYEQYF
17	NA	TRBD1	TRBV7-8	TRBJ1-5	TGTGCCAGCAGCCCGAGGCAGGGGGCTTATGGCAATCAGCCCCAGCATTTT	CASSPRQGAYGNQPQHF
14	once	TRBD1	TRBV28	TRBJ1-2	TGTGCCAGCAGTAATACAGGGGGCGGCAATGGCTACACCTTC	CASSNTGGGNGYTF
15	NA	NA	TRBV6-4	TRBJ2-5	TGTGCCAGCAGTGACTCGAATCGGGGGTTGGAGACCCAGTACTTC	CASSDSNRGLETQYF
15	NA	NA	TRBV29-1	TRBJ2-5	TGCAGCGTTGAAGATTTTAGAACCGCTCGGAGGGCCCAGTACTTC	CSVEDFRTARRAQYF
14	NA	NA	TRBV6-5	TRBJ1-1	TGTGCCAGCAGTTCCTTGGCAGGGATGACTGAAGCTTTCTTT	CASSSLAGMTEAFF
12	NA	NA	TRBV6-5	TRBJ1-6	TGTGCCAGCAGTTACCGGGGTTCACCCCTCCACTTT	CASSYRGSPLHF
12	NA	NA	TRBV7-8	TRBJ2-5	TGTGCCAGCAGCCAGTTCCAAGAGACCCAGTACTTC	CASSQFQETQYF
13	NA	TRBD1	TRBV7-2	TRBJ2-7	TGTGCCAGCAGCCACAGGGGGAGGTACGAGCAGTACTTC	CASSHRGRYEQYF
17	NA	NA	TRBV19	TRBJ1-1	TGTGCCAGTAGTATTCGGTTGGCGGAGAGGCTCGGAACTGAAGCTTTCTTT	CASSIRLAERLGTEAFF
17	once	TRBD2	TRBV15	TRBJ2-1	TGTGCCACCAGCAGAGATCTTGGACTAGCCCTTTACAATGAGCAGTTCTTC	CATSRDLGLALYNEQFF
14	NA	TRBD1	TRBV7-6	TRBJ1-1	TGTGCCAGCAGCCCGGGACAGGGTATCACTGAAGCTTTCTTT	CASSPGQGITEAFF
16	NA	NA	TRBV5-1	TRBJ2-2	TGCGCCAGCAGCTTGTTCAGGGGATCGAACACCGGGGAGCTGTTTTTT	CASSLFRGSNTGELFF
16	NA	NA	TRBV19	TRBJ2-1	TGTGCCAGTAGTATAAGTGGCCTAGCGCTCCACAATGAGCAGTTCTTC	CASSISGLALHNEQFF
15	NA	NA	TRBV2	TRBJ2-5	TGTGCCAGCAGTGAAGGACTACCGTACCAAGAGACCCAGTACTTC	CASSEGLPYQETQYF
18	NA	TRBD2	TRBV4-1	TRBJ2-3	TGCGCCAGCAGCCCCCCTGGGCGGACTAGAAAATACACAGATACGCAGTATTTT	CASSPPGRTRKYTDTQYF
12	NA	NA	TRBV28	TRBJ2-5	TGTGCCAGCAGTTCGGGGAAAGAGACCCAGTACTTC	CASSSGKETQYF
15	NA	NA	TRBV28	TRBJ1-1	TGTGCCAGCACCAAAATGACAGCCATCAACACTGAAGCTTTCTTT	CASTKMTAINTEAFF
15	NA	TRBD2	TRBV2	TRBJ2-5	TGTGCCAGCAGTGGGGCTAGCGGGAGGCGGGAGACCCAGTACTTC	CASSGASGRRETQYF
13	NA	NA	TRBV30	TRBJ1-5	TGTGCCTGGAGTGTAATAGGAGGCCAGCCCCAGCATTTT	CAWSVIGGQPQHF
14	NA	TRBD2	TRBV7-2	TRBJ2-7	TGTGCCAGCAGCTCCGCGGGAGTACCGGGCGAGCAGTACTTC	CASSSAGVPGEQYF
15	NA	TRBD1	TRBV15	TRBJ2-7	TGTGCCACCAGCAGAGAAACAGGGGTAATCTACGAGCAGTACTTC	CATSRETGVIYEQYF
14	NA	NA	TRBV9	TRBJ2-7	TGTGCCAGCAGCGTAGACAGTTTTCGCTACGAGCAGTACTTC	CASSVDSFRYEQYF